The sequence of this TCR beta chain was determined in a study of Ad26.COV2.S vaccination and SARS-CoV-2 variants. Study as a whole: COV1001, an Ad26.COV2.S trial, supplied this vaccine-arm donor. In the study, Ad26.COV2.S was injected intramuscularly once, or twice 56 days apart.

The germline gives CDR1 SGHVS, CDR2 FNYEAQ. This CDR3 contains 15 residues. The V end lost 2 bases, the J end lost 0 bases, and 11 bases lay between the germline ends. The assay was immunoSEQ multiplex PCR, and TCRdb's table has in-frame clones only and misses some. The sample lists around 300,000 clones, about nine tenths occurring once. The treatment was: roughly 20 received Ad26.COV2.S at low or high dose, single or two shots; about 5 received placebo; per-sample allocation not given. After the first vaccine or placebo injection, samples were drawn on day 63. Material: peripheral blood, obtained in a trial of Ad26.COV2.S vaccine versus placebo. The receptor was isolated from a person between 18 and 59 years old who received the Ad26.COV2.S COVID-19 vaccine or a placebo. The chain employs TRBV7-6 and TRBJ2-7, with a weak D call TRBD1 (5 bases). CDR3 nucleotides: TGTGCCAGCAGCTTAAACCAGGGTACCTCCTACGAGCAGTACTTC. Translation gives CASSLNQGTSYEQYF.